The 11 T cell receptor beta chains presented below share a single source sample, sequenced in a study of T cells after yellow fever vaccination. Using its own MiXCR run on the 5' RACE reads, TCRdb lists one record per CDR3 protein. The sample has 300,000 or so distinct CDR3 sequences, around 8.1% seen once; the top ten hold approximately 16%. Material: PBMCs, obtained about 41 days after the first yellow fever vaccination. The receptors shown here come from a man between 18 and 29 years old who received the YFV17D yellow fever vaccine.

This clonotype was observed a handful of times. DNA for the CDR3: TGTGCCAGCAGTTACTCGAAAGCGCTTAACACCGGGGAGCTGTTTTTT. It translates to CASSYSKALNTGELFF. This sequence joins TRBV6-5 and TRBJ2-2; D remains unclear. Germline CDR1 and CDR2: MNHEY and SVGAGI. The V and J ends lost 0 bases and 2 bases respectively, with 10 bases between them. The CDR3 has 16 amino acids.

This clonotype was seen only a few times. The rearrangement joins TRBV5-1 to TRBJ2-5; D not resolved. Germline CDR1 and CDR2: SGHRS and YFSETQ. CDR3 length: 13 amino acids. V lost 4 bases and J lost 5, with 12 bases in between. The CDR3 loop reads CASSPSSFETQYF. In DNA, the CDR3 is TGCGCCAGCAGCCCCTCTAGTTTCGAGACCCAGTACTTC.

This clonotype was seen just once. The junction and the germline gene differ at one end; a read error may be behind it. The chain carries TRBV7-2 and TRBJ2-2, with a possible D match to TRBD2 (6 bases). This CDR3 contains 15 residues. The V gene's germline CDR1 is SGHTA and CDR2 FQGNSA. CDR3 protein: CASSTTRVNTGEPFF. The CDR3 nucleotides are TGTGCCAGCAGTACGACTAGGGTGAACACCGGGGAGCCGTTTTTT.

The rearrangement joins TRBV9 to TRBJ2-7; 8 bases line up with TRBD2. This CDR3 comprises 13 residues. Germline V gives CDR1 SGDLS, CDR2 YYNGEE. Trimming cost V 0 bases and J 5 bases; bases outside gene matches: 1. CDR3 DNA sequence: TGTGCCAGCAGCGTAGGCGGGGGGAACGAGCAGTACTTC. Its translation: CASSVGGGNEQYF.

This clonotype was seen many times. The chain carries TRBV12-3 or TRBV12-4 and TRBJ1-5; D gene unclear. V was clipped by 3 bases and J by 4 bases, with 10 bases between them. CDR3 size: 14 residues. The CDR3 DNA is TGTGCCAGCAGTTTGGAACGTAGGAATCAGCCCCAGCATTTT. Protein: CASSLERRNQPQHF.

DNA of the CDR3: TGCAGTGCTACTTCAAGCAGGGTCTACTCCTACGAGCAGTACTTC. It encodes CSATSSRVYSYEQYF. V is TRBV20-1 and J is TRBJ2-7, with TRBD1 as a possible D gene (5 bases). Germline V gives CDR1 DFQATT, CDR2 SNEGSKA (reference sequence). This CDR3 has 15 residues. V dropped 4 bases and J dropped 0 bases, with 16 bases sitting between them.

The sample holds a few counts of this clonotype. The chain joins TRBV29-1 to TRBJ1-6; no clear D. V was pared by 4 bases and J by 8 bases, with 12 bases between. CDR1 and CDR2 from the germline V gene are SQVTM and ANQGSEA. CDR3 length: 13 residues. The DNA of the CDR3 is TGCAGCGTTGGTGAGGGATCGGATTCACCCCTCCACTTT. Protein: CSVGEGSDSPLHF.

This clonotype was observed a few times. The V call is TRBV7-3, the J call TRBJ2-7, with D unresolved. The germline CDR1 and CDR2 sequences are SGHTA and FQGTGA. The CDR3 runs 14 residues. V dropped 5 bases and J dropped 1 base, with 12 bases sitting between them. CDR3 protein: CASSLYTVSYEQYF. The CDR3 nucleotides are TGTGCCAGCAGCCTTTACACCGTATCCTACGAGCAGTACTTC.

The chain combines TRBV20-1 with TRBJ2-3; TRBD2 matches at 14 bases. This CDR3 contains 17 residues. V lost 2 bases, J lost 3 bases, and 7 bases stayed unmatched. Germline values: CDR1 DFQATT, CDR2 SNEGSKA (reference sequence). The CDR3 is CSARPTSGGARTDTQYF. CDR3 coding DNA: TGCAGTGCTAGACCGACTAGCGGGGGGGCCCGGACAGATACGCAGTATTTT.

As regards this clonotype: A much larger clone differs by one base, so this may be a read error. The chain links TRBV5-4 to TRBJ2-7; D possibly uses TRBD1 or TRBD2 (5 bases each). This CDR3 spans 13 amino acids. CDR1 and CDR2 (germline): SGHNT, YYREEE (reference sequence). V lost 4 bases and J lost 3, with 11 bases in between. DNA for the CDR3: TGTGCCAGCAGCGAGGGACGGAGCTACGAGCAGTACTTC. It specifies CASSEGRSYEQYF. Full variable domain (missing parts from reference TRBV5-4 and TRBJ2-7): ETGVTQSPTHLIKTRGQQVTLRCSSQSGHNTVSWYQQALGQGPQFIFQYYREEENGRGNFPPRFSGLQFPNYSSELNVNALELDDSALYLCASSEGRSYEQYFGPGTRLTVT.

This chain uses TRBV24-1 with TRBJ1-2, with 8 nucleotides matching TRBD1. Germline V gives CDR1 KGHDR, CDR2 SFDVKD. The length of the CDR3 is 16 residues. The junction had 7 bases not matched to a gene; V was cut back by 2 bases and J by 3 bases. CDR3 nucleotides: TGTGCCACCAGTGATTCCGCATACAGGGGGGACTATGGCTACACCTTC. This gives the protein CATSDSAYRGDYGYTF.